This TCR beta chain was profiled in a study of blood T cell repertoires in COVID-19. At the level of the study: Italy, Spain and the United States were the sources of the convalescent and acute COVID-19 samples.

In the original workflow: Reference gene primer amplification yielded estimated nucleated cell counts. Produced via immunoSEQ multiplex PCR; TCRdb's table is partial and in-frame only. V and J calls and clone size are those listed in that table; D and trimming were worked out from the DNA. The data contain 260,000 or so clones, roughly 87% of them singletons. V lost 0 bases, J lost 5 bases, and 14 bases lay in between. The CDR3 is 15 amino acids. CDR1 and CDR2 from the germline V gene are LGHDT and YNNKEL (reference sequence). The specimen sequenced was peripheral blood. The chain combines TRBV3-1 (or the pseudogene TRBV3-2) with TRBJ2-7; maybe TRBD1 (6 bases). This receptor was identified in a man in his late teens or twenties with active or convalescent COVID-19. The CDR3 protein is CASSQDGRGGDEQYF. The DNA of the CDR3 is TGTGCCAGCAGCCAAGATGGCAGGGGTGGCGACGAGCAGTACTTC.